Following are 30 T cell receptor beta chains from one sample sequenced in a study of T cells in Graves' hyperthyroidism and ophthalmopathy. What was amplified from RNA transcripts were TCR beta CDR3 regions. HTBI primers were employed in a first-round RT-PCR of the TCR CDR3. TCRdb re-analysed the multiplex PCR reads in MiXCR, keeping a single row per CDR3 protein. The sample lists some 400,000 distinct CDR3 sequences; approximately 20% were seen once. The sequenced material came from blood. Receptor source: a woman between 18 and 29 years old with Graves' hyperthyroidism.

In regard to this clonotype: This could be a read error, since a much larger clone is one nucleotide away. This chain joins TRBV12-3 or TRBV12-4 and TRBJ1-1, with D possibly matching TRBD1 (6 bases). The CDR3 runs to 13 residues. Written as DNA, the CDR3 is TGTGCCAGCGGTTTACTGGGGGGGCTCGAAGCTTTCTTT. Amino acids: CASGLLGGLEAFF.

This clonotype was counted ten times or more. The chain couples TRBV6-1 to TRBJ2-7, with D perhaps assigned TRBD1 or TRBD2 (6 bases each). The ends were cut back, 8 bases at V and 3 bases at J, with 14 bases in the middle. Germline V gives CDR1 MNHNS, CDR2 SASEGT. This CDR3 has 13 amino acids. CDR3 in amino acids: CASRGPAGYEQYF. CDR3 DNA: TGTGCCAGCCGGGGGCCTGCGGGCTACGAGCAGTACTTC.

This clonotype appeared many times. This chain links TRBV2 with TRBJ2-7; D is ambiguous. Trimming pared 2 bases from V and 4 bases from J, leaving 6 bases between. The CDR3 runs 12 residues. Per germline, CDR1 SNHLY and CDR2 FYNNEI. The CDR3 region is CASSETVYEQYF. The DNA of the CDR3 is TGTGCCAGCAGTGAAACCGTGTACGAGCAGTACTTC.

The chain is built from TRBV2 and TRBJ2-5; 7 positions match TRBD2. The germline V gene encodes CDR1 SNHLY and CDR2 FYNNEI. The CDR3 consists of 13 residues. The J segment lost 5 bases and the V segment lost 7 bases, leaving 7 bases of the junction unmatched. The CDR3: CASKGGGAETQYF. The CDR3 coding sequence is TGTGCCAGCAAGGGCGGGGGTGCTGAGACCCAGTACTTC.

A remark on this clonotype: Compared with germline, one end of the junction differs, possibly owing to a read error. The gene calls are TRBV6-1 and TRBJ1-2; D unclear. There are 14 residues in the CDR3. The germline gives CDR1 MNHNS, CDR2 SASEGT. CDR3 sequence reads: CASTNLRAGNGHTF. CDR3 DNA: TGTGCCAGCACTAACCTGCGGGCCGGGAATGGCCACACCTTC.

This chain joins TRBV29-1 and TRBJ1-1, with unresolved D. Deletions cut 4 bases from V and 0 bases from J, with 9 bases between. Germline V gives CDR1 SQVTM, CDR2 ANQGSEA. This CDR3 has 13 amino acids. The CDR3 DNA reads TGCAGCGTTGGGGGTCAGTTGAACACTGAAGCTTTCTTT. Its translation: CSVGGQLNTEAFF. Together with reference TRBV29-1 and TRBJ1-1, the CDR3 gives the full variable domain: SAVISQKPSRDICQRGTSLTIQCQVDSQVTMMFWYRQQPGQSLTLIATANQGSEATYESGFVIDKFPISRPNLTFSTLTVSNMSPEDSSIYLCSVGGQLNTEAFFGQGTRLTVV.

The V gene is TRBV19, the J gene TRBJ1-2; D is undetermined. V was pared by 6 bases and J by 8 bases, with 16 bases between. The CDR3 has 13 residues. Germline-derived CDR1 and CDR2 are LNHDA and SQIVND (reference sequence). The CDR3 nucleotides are TGTGCCAGTAGAAATAGTACCTATGAGGGCTACACCTTC. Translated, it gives CASRNSTYEGYTF. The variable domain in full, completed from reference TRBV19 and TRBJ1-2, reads DGGITQSPKYLFRKEGQNVTLSCEQNLNHDAMYWYRQDPGQGLRLIYYSQIVNDFQKGDIAEGYSVSREKKESFPLTVTSAQKNPTAFYLCASRNSTYEGYTFGSGTRLTVV.

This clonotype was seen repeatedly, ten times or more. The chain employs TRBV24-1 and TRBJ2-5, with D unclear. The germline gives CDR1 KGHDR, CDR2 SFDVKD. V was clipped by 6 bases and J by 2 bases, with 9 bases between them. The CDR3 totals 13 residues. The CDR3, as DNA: TGTGCCACCAGTTCGTCACTACAAGAGACCCAGTACTTC. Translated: CATSSSLQETQYF.

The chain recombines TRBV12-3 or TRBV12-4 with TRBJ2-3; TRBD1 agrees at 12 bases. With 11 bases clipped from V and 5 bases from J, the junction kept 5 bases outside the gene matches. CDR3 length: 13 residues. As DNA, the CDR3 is TGTGCCGGGGGGACAGGGGGCTTAGATACGCAGTATTTT. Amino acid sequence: CAGGTGGLDTQYF.

The CDR3, as DNA: TGCGCCACCCAACCCACGGCAGCCTTATACGAGCAGTACTTC. This encodes CATQPTAALYEQYF. The chain uses TRBV10-2 and TRBJ2-7, with unresolved D. Germline CDR1 and CDR2: WSHSY and SAAADI. V was pared by 10 bases and J by 4 bases, with 20 bases between. The CDR3 extends over 14 amino acids.

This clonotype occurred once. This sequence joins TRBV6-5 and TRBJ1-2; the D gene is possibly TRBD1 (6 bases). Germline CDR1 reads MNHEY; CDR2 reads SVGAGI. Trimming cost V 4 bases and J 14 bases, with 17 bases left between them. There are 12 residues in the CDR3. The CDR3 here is CASSLQGLPVTF. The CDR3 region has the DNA TGTGCCAGCAGTTTGCAGGGGCTACCGGTTACCTTC.

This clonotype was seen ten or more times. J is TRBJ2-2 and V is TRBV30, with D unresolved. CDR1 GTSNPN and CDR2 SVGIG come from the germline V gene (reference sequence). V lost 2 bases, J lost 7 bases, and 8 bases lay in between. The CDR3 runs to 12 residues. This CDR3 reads CAWSPGGGELFF. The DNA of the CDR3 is TGTGCCTGGAGTCCAGGCGGCGGGGAGCTGTTTTTT.

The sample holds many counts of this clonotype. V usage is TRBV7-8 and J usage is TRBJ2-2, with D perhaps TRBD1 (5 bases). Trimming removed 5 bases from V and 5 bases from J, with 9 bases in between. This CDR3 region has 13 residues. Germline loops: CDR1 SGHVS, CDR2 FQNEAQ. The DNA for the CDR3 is TGTGCCAGCAGCATCCAGGGTACCGGGGAGCTGTTTTTT. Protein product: CASSIQGTGELFF.

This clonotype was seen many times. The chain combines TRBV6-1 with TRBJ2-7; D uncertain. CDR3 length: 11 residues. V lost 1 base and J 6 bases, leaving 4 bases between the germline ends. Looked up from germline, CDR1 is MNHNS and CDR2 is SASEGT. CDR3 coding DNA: TGTGCCAGCAGTGAAGTGGGCGAGCAGTACTTC. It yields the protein CASSEVGEQYF.

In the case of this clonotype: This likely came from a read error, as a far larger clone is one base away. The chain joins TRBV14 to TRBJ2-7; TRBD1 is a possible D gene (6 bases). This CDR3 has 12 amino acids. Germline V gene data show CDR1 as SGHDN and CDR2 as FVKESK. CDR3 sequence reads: CSSSPGGNEQYF. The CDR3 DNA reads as TGTTCCAGCAGCCCTGGGGGCAACGAGCAGTACTTC.

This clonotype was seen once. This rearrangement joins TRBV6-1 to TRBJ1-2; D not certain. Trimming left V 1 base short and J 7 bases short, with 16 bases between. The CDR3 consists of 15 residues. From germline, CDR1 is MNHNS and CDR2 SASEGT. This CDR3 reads CASSEGPGFTSGYTF. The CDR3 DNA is TGTGCCAGCAGTGAAGGCCCGGGCTTTACCTCTGGCTACACCTTC.

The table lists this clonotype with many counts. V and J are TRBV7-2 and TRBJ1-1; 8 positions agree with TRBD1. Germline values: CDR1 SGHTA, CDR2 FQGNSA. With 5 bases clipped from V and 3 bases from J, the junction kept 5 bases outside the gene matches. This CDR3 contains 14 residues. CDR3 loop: CASSLTRGHTEAFF. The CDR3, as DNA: TGTGCCAGCAGCCTTACCAGGGGGCACACTGAAGCTTTCTTT.

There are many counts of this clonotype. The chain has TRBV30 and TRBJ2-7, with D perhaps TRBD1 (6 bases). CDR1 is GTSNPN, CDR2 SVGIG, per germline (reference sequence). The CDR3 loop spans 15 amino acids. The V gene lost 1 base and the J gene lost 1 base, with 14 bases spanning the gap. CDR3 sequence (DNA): TGTGCCTGGAGTGCCTTAGGGACAACATCCTACGAGCAGTACTTC. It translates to CAWSALGTTSYEQYF.

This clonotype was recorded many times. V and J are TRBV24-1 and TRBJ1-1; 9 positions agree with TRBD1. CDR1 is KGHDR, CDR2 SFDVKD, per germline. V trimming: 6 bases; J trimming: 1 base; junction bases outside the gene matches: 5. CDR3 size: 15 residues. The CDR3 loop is CATSPGTGRNTEAFF. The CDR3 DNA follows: TGTGCCACCAGTCCCGGGACAGGGAGGAACACTGAAGCTTTCTTT.

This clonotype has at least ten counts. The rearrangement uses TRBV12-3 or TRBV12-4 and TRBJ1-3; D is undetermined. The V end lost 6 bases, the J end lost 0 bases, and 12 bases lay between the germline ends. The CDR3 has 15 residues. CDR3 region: CASSRDGYSGNTIYF. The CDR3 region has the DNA TGTGCCAGCAGCCGAGACGGGTACTCTGGAAACACCATATATTTT.

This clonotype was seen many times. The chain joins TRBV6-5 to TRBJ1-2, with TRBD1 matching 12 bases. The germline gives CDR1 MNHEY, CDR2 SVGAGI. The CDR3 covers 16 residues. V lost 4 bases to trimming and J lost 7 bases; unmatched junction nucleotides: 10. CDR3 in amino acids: CASSSRDRGHTCGYTF. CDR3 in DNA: TGTGCCAGCAGTTCCCGGGACAGGGGGCATACTTGTGGCTACACCTTC.

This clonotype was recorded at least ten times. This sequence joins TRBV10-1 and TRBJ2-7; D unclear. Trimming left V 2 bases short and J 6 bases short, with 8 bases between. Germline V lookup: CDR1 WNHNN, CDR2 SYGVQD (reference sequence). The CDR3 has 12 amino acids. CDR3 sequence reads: CASSEGGGEQYF. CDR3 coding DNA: TGCGCCAGCAGTGAGGGTGGTGGCGAGCAGTACTTC.

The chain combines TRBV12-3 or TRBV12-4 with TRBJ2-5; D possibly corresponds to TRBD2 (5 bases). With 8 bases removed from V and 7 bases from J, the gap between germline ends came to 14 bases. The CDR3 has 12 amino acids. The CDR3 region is CASGRTLATQYF. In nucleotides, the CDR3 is TGTGCCAGCGGGCGGACTTTGGCGACCCAGTACTTC.

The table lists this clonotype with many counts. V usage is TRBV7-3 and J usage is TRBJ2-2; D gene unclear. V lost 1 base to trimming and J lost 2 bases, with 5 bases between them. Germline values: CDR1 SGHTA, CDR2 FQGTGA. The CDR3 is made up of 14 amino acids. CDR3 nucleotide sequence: TGTGCCAGCAGCTTAAATACAAACACCGGGGAGCTGTTTTTT. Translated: CASSLNTNTGELFF.

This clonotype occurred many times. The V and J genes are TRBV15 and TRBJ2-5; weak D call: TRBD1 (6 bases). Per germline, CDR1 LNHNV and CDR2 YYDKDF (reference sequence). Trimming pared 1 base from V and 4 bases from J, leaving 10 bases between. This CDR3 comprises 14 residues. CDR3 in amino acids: CATSRVGGAETQYF. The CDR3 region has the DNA TGTGCCACCAGCAGAGTTGGGGGCGCAGAGACCCAGTACTTC.

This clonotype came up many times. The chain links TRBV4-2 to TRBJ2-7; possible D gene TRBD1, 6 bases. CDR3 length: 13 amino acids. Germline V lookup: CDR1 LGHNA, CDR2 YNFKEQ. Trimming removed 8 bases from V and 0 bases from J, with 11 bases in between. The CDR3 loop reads CASARDTSYEQYF. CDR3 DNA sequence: TGTGCCAGCGCCCGGGACACCTCCTACGAGCAGTACTTC.

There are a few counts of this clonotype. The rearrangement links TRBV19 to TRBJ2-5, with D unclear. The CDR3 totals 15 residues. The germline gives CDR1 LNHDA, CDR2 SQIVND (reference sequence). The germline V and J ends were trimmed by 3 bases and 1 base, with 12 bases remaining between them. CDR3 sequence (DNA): TGTGCCAGTAGTATCGGGTTCGGAGTCCAAGAGACCCAGTACTTC. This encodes CASSIGFGVQETQYF. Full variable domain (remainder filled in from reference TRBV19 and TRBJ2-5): DGGITQSPKYLFRKEGQNVTLSCEQNLNHDAMYWYRQDPGQGLRLIYYSQIVNDFQKGDIAEGYSVSREKKESFPLTVTSAQKNPTAFYLCASSIGFGVQETQYFGPGTRLLVL.

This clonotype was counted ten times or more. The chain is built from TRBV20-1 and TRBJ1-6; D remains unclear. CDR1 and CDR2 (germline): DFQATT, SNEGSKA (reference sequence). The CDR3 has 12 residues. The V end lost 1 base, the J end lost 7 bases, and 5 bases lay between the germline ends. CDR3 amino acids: CSARVTNSPLHF. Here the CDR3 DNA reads TGCAGTGCTAGAGTTACGAATTCACCCCTCCACTTT.

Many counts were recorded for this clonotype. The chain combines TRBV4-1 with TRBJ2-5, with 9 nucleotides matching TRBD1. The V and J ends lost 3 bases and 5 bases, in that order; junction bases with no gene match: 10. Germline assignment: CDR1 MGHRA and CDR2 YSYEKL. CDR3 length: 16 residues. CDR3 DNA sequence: TGCGCCAGCAGCCACCAACAGGGGGCAGGTACGGAGACCCAGTACTTC. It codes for CASSHQQGAGTETQYF.

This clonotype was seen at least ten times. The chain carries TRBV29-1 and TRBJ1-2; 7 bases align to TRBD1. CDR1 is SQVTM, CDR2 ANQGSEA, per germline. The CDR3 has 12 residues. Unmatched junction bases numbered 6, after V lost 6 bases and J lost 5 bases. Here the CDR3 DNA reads TGCAGCGTGTATCAGGGGGAATATGGCTACACCTTC. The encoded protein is CSVYQGEYGYTF.